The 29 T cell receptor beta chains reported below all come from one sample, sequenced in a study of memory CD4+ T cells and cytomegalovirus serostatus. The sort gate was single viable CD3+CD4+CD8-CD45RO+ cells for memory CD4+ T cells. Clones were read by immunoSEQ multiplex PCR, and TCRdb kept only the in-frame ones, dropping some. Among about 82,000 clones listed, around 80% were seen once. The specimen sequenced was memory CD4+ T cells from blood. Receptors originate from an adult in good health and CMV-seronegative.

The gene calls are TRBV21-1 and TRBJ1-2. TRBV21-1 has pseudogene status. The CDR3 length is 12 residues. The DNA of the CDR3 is TGTGCCAGGGGTTACCGTAACTATGGCTACACCTTC. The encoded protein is CARGYRNYGYTF.

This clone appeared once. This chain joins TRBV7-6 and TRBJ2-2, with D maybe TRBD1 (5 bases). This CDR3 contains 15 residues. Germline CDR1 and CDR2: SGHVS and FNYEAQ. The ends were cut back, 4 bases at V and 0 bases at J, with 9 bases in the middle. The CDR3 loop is CASSSRTSNTGELFF. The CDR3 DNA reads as TGTGCCAGCAGCTCCCGGACATCGAACACCGGGGAGCTGTTTTTT.

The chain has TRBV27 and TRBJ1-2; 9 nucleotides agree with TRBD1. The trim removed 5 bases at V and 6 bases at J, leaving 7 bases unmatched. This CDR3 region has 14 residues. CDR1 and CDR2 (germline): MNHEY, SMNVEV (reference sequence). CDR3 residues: CASSLGQGIHGYTF. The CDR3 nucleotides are TGTGCCAGCAGTCTCGGACAGGGGATCCATGGCTACACCTTC.

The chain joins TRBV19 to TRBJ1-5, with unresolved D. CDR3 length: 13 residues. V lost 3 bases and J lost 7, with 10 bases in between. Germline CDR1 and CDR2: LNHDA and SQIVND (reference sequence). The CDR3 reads CASSIKDRQPQHF. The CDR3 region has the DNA TGTGCCAGTAGTATCAAAGATAGGCAGCCCCAGCATTTT.

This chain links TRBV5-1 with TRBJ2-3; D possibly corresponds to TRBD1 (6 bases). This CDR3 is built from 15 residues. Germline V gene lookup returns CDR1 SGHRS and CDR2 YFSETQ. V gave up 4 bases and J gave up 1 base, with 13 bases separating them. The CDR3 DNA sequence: TGCGCCAGCAGCCCGACAGGAGTTCGCACAGATACGCAGTATTTT. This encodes CASSPTGVRTDTQYF.

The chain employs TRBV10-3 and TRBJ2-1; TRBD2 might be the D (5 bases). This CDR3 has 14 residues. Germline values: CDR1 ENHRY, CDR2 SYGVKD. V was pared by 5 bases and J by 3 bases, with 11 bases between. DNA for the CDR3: TGTGCCATCAGTAGTCTAGCAGGCTACAATGAGCAGTTCTTC. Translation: CAISSLAGYNEQFF.

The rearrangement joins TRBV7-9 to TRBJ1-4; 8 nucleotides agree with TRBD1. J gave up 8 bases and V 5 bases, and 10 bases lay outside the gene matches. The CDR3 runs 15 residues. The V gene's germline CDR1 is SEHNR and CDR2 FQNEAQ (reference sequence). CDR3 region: CASSLRGREEEKLFF. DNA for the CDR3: TGTGCCAGCAGCCTCAGGGGGCGCGAGGAAGAAAAACTGTTTTTT.

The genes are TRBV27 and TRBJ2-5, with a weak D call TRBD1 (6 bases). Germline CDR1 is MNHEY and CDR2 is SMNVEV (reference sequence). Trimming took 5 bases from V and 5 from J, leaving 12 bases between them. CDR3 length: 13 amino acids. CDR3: CASSEDRGETQYF. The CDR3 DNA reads TGTGCCAGCAGTGAGGACAGAGGGGAGACCCAGTACTTC.

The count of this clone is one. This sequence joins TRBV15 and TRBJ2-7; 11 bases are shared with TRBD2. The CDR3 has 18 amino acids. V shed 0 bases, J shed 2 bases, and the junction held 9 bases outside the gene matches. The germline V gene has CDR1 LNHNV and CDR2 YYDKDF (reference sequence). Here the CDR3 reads CATSRDLSGGADAYEQYF. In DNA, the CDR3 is TGTGCCACCAGCAGAGATCTTAGCGGGGGGGCCGACGCCTACGAGCAGTACTTC.

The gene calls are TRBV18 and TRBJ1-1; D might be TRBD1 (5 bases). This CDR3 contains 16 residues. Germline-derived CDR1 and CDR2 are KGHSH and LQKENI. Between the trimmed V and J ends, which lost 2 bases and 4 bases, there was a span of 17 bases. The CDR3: CASSPGLAGRGTEAFF. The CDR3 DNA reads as TGTGCCAGCTCACCAGGGTTAGCAGGGAGAGGCACTGAAGCTTTCTTT.

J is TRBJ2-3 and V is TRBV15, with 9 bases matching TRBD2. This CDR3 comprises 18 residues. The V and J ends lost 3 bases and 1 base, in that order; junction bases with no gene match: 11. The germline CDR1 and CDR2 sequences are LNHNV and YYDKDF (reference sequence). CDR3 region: CATSRELAGGGGTDTQYF. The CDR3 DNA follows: TGTGCCACCAGCAGGGAGCTTGCCGGCGGGGGGGGCACAGATACGCAGTATTTT.

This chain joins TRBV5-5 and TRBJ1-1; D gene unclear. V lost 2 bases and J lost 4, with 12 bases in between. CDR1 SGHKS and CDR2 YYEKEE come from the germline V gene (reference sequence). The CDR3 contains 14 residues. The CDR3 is CASSFSGIATEAFF. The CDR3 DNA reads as TGTGCCAGCAGCTTTAGCGGGATTGCCACTGAAGCTTTCTTT.

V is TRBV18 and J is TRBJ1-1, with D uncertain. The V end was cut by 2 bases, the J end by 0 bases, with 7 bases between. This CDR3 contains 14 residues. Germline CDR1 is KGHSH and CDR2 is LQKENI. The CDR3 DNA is TGTGCCAGCTCACCAACACAGATGAACACTGAAGCTTTCTTT. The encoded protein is CASSPTQMNTEAFF.

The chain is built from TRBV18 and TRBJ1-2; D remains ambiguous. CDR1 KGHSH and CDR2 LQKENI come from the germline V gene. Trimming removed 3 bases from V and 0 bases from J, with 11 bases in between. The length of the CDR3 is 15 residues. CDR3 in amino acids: CASSPPEQPNYGYTF. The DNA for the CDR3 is TGTGCCAGCTCACCCCCGGAACAGCCTAACTATGGCTACACCTTC.

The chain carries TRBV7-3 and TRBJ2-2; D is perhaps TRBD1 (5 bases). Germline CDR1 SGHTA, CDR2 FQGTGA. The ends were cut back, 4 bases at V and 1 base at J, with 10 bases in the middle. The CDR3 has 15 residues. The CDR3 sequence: CASSSKGKNTGELFF. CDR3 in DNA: TGTGCCAGCAGCTCGAAGGGGAAGAACACCGGGGAGCTGTTTTTT.

Here the CDR3 DNA reads TGCAGCGTTGATGGGTACAGGGAGGGGACCCAGTACTTC. It yields the protein CSVDGYREGTQYF. The genes are TRBV29-1 and TRBJ2-5; tentative D call: TRBD2 (7 bases). There are 13 residues in the CDR3. In germline, CDR1 is SQVTM, CDR2 ANQGSEA. V gave up 3 bases and J gave up 7 bases, with 15 bases separating them.

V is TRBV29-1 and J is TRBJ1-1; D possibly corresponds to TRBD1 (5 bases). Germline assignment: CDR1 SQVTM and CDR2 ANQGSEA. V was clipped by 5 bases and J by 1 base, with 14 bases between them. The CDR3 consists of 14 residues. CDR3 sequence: CSVCTGTENTEAFF. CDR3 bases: TGCAGCGTTTGTACCGGGACTGAGAACACTGAAGCTTTCTTT.

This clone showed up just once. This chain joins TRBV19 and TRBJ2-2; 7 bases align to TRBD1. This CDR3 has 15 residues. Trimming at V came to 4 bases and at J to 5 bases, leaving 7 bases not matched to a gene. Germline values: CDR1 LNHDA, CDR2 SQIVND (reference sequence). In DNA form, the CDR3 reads TGTGCCAGTAGTACACCAGGGGGTCGAACCGGGGAGCTGTTTTTT. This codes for CASSTPGGRTGELFF. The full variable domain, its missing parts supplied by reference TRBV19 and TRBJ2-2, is DGGITQSPKYLFRKEGQNVTLSCEQNLNHDAMYWYRQDPGQGLRLIYYSQIVNDFQKGDIAEGYSVSREKKESFPLTVTSAQKNPTAFYLCASSTPGGRTGELFFGEGSRLTVL.

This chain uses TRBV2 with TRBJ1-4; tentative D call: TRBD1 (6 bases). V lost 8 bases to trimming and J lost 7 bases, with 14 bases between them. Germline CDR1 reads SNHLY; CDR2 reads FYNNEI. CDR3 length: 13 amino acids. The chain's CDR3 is CASQQGAVEKLFF. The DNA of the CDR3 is TGTGCCAGCCAACAGGGAGCAGTTGAAAAACTGTTTTTT.

The CDR3 bases are TGTGCCAGCAGCTTAGCCCCGGGGGCAGATACGCAGTATTTT. Protein product: CASSLAPGADTQYF. This rearrangement joins TRBV7-6 to TRBJ2-3, with D possibly being TRBD2 (6 bases). Germline V gene data show CDR1 as SGHVS and CDR2 as FNYEAQ. V lost 0 bases and J lost 4, with 8 bases in between. CDR3 length: 14 residues.

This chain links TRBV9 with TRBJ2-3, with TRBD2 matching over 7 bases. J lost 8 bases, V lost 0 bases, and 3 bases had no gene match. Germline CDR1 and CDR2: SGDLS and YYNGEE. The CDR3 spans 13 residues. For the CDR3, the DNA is TGTGCCAGCAGCGTAGGGGAGGGTGGTACGCAGTATTTT. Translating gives CASSVGEGGTQYF.

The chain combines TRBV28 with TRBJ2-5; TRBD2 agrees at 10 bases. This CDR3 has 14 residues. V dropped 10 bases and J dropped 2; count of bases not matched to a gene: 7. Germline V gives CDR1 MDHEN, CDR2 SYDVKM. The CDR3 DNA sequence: TGTGCCACCCTACTAGCGGGGCCTCAAGAGACCCAGTACTTC. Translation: CATLLAGPQETQYF. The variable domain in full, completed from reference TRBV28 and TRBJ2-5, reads DVKVTQSSRYLVKRTGEKVFLECVQDMDHENMFWYRQDPGLGLRLIYFSYDVKMKEKGDIPEGYSVSREKKERFSLILESASTNQTSMYLCATLLAGPQETQYFGPGTRLLVL.

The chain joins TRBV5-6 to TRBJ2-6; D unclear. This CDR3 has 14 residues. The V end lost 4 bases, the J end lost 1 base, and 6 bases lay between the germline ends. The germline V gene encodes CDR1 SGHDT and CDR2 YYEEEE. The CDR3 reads CASSVLSGANVLTF. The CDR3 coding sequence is TGTGCCAGCAGCGTGCTATCTGGGGCCAACGTCCTGACTTTC.

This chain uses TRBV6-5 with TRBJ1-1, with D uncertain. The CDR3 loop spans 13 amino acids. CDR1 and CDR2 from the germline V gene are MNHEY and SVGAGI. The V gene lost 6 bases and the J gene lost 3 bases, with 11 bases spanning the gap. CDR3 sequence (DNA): TGTGCCAGCAGACAATATACCGACACTGAAGCTTTCTTT. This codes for CASRQYTDTEAFF.

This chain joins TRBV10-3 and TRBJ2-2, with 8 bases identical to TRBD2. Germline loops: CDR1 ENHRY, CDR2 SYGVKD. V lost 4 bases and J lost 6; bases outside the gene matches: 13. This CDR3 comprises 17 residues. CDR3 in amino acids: CAISVPGGLVGSGELFF. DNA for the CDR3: TGTGCCATCAGTGTTCCGGGGGGACTAGTAGGGTCCGGGGAGCTGTTTTTT.

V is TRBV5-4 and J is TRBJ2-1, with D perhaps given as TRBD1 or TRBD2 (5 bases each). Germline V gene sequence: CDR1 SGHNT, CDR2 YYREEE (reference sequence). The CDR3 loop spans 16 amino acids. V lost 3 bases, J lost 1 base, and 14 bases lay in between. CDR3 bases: TGTGCCAGCAGCTCCGGGACCAAACGTTCCTACAATGAGCAGTTCTTC. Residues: CASSSGTKRSYNEQFF.

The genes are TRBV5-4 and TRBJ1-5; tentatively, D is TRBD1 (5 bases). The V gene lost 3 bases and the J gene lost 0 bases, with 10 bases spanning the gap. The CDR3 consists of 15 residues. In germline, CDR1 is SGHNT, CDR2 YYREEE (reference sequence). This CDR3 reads CASSSRVNSNQPQHF. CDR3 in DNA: TGTGCCAGCAGCTCCAGGGTTAATAGCAATCAGCCCCAGCATTTT.

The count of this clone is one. CDR3 residues: CASSRTPGGPNTEAFF. The CDR3 region has the DNA TGCGCCAGCAGCCGCACCCCGGGGGGCCCGAACACTGAAGCTTTCTTT. The chain employs TRBV5-1 and TRBJ1-1; a weak D match, TRBD1 (6 bases). The germline gives CDR1 SGHRS, CDR2 YFSETQ. Trimming pared 4 bases from V and 1 base from J, leaving 17 bases between. There are 16 residues in the CDR3. The full variable domain, in which reference TRBV5-1 and TRBJ1-1 provide the parts outside the CDR3, is KAGVTQTPRYLIKTRGQQVTLSCSPISGHRSVSWYQQTPGQGLQFLFEYFSETQRNKGNFPGRFSGRQFSNSRSEMNVSTLELGDSALYLCASSRTPGGPNTEAFFGQGTRLTVV.

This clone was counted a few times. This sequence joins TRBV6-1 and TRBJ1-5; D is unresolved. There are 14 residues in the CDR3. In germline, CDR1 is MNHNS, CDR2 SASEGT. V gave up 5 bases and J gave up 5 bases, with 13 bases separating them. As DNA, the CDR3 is TGTGCCAGCAGTTCCGACATCCCGCATCAGCCCCAGCATTTT. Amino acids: CASSSDIPHQPQHF.